This entry lists 17 T cell receptor beta chains sequenced from one sample in a study of cytomegalovirus exposure and HLA in healthy donors. PCR amplification relied on 60 Vbeta primers (plus 13 Jbeta primers). The data were produced by immunoSEQ multiplex PCR, yet TCRdb's version contains in-frame clones alone and is incomplete. Among 150,000 to 160,000 clones listed, 70% to 80% were seen once. The sequenced sample consisted of PBMCs. These receptors originate from a woman in her thirties or forties in good health and CMV-seronegative.

The chain carries TRBV11-3 and TRBJ2-7; D remains ambiguous. This CDR3 has 11 amino acids. Germline V gene lookup returns CDR1 SGHNT and CDR2 YENEEA. Trimming removed 5 bases at V and 4 bases at J, with 6 bases between. The CDR3 reads CASSGEYEQYF. CDR3 bases: TGTGCCAGCAGCGGAGAGTACGAGCAGTACTTC.

The V and J genes are TRBV27 and TRBJ1-1, with D hard to call. Trimming left V 4 bases short and J 2 bases short, with 2 bases between. The CDR3 is made up of 11 amino acids. Germline V gene lookup returns CDR1 MNHEY and CDR2 SMNVEV (reference sequence). The CDR3 nucleotides are TGTGCCAGCAGTTCAAACACTGAAGCTTTCTTT. This gives the protein CASSSNTEAFF.

The chain combines TRBV18 with TRBJ2-2; possible D gene TRBD2, 6 bases. This CDR3 region has 16 residues. CDR1 KGHSH and CDR2 LQKENI come from the germline V gene. V dropped 1 base and J dropped 5 bases, with 14 bases sitting between them. This CDR3 is CASSPLEVRGTGELFF. CDR3 nucleotides: TGTGCCAGCTCACCACTGGAGGTACGGGGGACCGGGGAGCTGTTTTTT.

J is TRBJ1-1 and V is TRBV6-5; D is possibly TRBD1 (6 bases). V lost 4 bases and J lost 3, with 15 bases in between. This CDR3 is 15 amino acids long. The germline CDR1 and CDR2 sequences are MNHEY and SVGAGI. The CDR3 sequence is CASSSRGRGYTEAFF. The CDR3 DNA sequence: TGTGCCAGCAGTTCGCGGGGGCGGGGTTACACTGAAGCTTTCTTT.

The chain employs TRBV30 and TRBJ1-2; tentatively, D is TRBD1 (6 bases). The germline V gene encodes CDR1 GTSNPN and CDR2 SVGIG (reference sequence). Trimming took off 7 bases at V and 7 bases at J, with 19 bases between the two ends. CDR3 length: 13 residues. The CDR3 loop is CASYFPGAGGYTF. The CDR3 nucleotides are TGTGCCTCCTATTTCCCAGGGGCGGGTGGCTACACCTTC.

The gene calls are TRBV21-1 and TRBJ1-1; the D call in the table, TRBD1, was not verified against the DNA. TRBV21-1 is a known pseudogene. The CDR3 is made up of 16 amino acids. The CDR3 sequence is CASSNQEGTANTEAFF. The CDR3 bases are TGTGCCAGCAGCAACCAAGAGGGGACAGCGAACACTGAAGCTTTCTTT.

The genes are TRBV21-1 and TRBJ1-3. TRBV21-1 is marked as a pseudogene. CDR3 length: 14 amino acids. In DNA, the CDR3 is TGTGCCAGCACTCTGGAGGACGCTGGAAACACCATATATTTT. Translating it yields CASTLEDAGNTIYF.

The chain couples TRBV30 to TRBJ1-1; D may be TRBD1 (5 bases). V was shortened by 4 bases and J by 1 base, with 16 bases between the two germline ends. Germline loops: CDR1 GTSNPN, CDR2 SVGIG (reference sequence). CDR3 length: 15 amino acids. The CDR3 loop reads CAWIGQADPNTEAFF. As DNA, the CDR3 is TGTGCCTGGATTGGACAAGCCGATCCGAACACTGAAGCTTTCTTT.

The chain uses TRBV5-5 and TRBJ2-7; 8 nucleotides line up with TRBD2. V shed 4 bases and J 5 bases; nucleotides not matched to a gene: 5. This CDR3 region has 13 residues. Germline CDR1 reads SGHKS; CDR2 reads YYEKEE (reference sequence). CDR3 nucleotides: TGTGCCAGCAGCCCCGGACTAGCAAACGAGCAGTACTTC. Protein sequence: CASSPGLANEQYF.

This chain connects TRBV5-6 to TRBJ1-3, with D possibly matching TRBD1 (6 bases). Germline assignment: CDR1 SGHDT and CDR2 YYEEEE. Deletions cut 0 bases from V and 10 bases from J, with 11 bases between. The CDR3 length is 13 residues. The CDR3 coding sequence is TGTGCCAGCAGCTTGGCGGGTAGGGGGACCATATATTTT. It codes for CASSLAGRGTIYF.

The V and J genes are TRBV6-5 and TRBJ2-5; D is possibly TRBD2 (5 bases). CDR3 size: 15 residues. V lost 0 bases and J lost 7, with 15 bases in between. Germline CDR1 reads MNHEY; CDR2 reads SVGAGI. DNA of the CDR3: TGTGCCAGCAGTTACTCCCTGGCTAGCCCGGGGACCCAGTACTTC. It codes for CASSYSLASPGTQYF.

V usage is TRBV29-1 and J usage is TRBJ2-1; TRBD1 might be the D (6 bases). Per the germline V gene, CDR1 is SQVTM and CDR2 is ANQGSEA. With 7 bases removed from V and 9 bases from J, the gap between germline ends came to 16 bases. The CDR3 consists of 12 residues. As DNA, the CDR3 is TGCAGCGCGGACAGAGGGGCGCGTGAGCAGTTCTTC. This sequence encodes CSADRGAREQFF.

There are a few counts of this clone. The V and J genes are TRBV7-2 and TRBJ2-5, with D uncertain. This CDR3 has 12 residues. The germline V gene encodes CDR1 SGHTA and CDR2 FQGNSA. V lost 0 bases and J lost 6, with 5 bases in between. In DNA form, the CDR3 reads TGTGCCAGCAGCTTAGCGGGCCAGACCCAGTACTTC. This codes for CASSLAGQTQYF.

The V and J genes are TRBV12-5 and TRBJ2-3; D remains unclear. The CDR3 consists of 15 residues. The V gene's germline CDR1 is LGHNT and CDR2 FRNRAP. V was shortened by 7 bases and J by 0 bases, with 14 bases between the two germline ends. The CDR3 sequence is CASAINSGSTDTQYF. The CDR3 nucleotides are TGTGCTAGTGCCATTAATTCCGGGAGCACAGATACGCAGTATTTT.

The sample holds a few counts of this clone. The J gene is TRBJ2-7, the V gene TRBV5-6; D is possibly TRBD1 (5 bases). Trimming took 2 bases from V and 2 from J, leaving 11 bases between them. Looked up from germline, CDR1 is SGHDT and CDR2 is YYEEEE. This CDR3 spans 14 amino acids. In DNA, the CDR3 is TGTGCCAGCAGCTTCTTTGACAGACCCTACGAGCAGTACTTC. Translated: CASSFFDRPYEQYF.

The chain recombines TRBV6-1 with TRBJ2-7; a weak D match, TRBD1 (6 bases). There are 14 residues in the CDR3. V was clipped by 7 bases and J by 6 bases, with 19 bases between them. Germline values: CDR1 MNHNS, CDR2 SASEGT. For the CDR3, the DNA is TGTGCCAGCACCATCCGGGACATAGGAGGCGAGCAGTACTTC. This gives the protein CASTIRDIGGEQYF.

V and J are TRBV6-4 and TRBJ2-3, with a tentative D call TRBD2 (6 bases). CDR3 size: 14 residues. Germline V gene data show CDR1 as MRHNA and CDR2 as SNTAGT. Trimming pared 3 bases from V and 1 base from J, leaving 8 bases between. CDR3 in amino acids: CASSDRRGTDTQYF. DNA for the CDR3: TGTGCCAGCAGTGATCGGAGGGGCACAGATACGCAGTATTTT.